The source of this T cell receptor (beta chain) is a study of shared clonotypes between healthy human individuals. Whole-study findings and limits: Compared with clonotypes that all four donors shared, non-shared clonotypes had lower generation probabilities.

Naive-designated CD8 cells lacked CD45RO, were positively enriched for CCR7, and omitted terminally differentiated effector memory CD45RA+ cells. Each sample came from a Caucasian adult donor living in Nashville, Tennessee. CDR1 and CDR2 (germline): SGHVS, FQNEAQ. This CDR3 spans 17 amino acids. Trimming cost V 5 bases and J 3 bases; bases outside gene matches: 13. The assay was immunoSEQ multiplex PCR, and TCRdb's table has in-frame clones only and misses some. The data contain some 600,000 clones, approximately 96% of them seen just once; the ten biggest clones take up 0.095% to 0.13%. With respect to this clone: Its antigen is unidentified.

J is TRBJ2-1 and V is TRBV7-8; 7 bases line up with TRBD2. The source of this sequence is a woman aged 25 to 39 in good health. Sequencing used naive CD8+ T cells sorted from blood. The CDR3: CASSRGGEAGFYNEQFF. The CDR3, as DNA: TGTGCCAGCAGCCGTGGGGGGGAAGCGGGATTCTACAATGAGCAGTTCTTC.